Below, 29 T cell receptor beta chains from the same sample are listed, as sequenced in a study of OX40 agonist ivuxolimab in advanced cancers. Only in-frame clones appear in the TCRdb table, and some are missing; sequencing was by immunoSEQ multiplex PCR. This table has fewer than 140,000 clones, approximately 90% appearing once. Sequencing used CD4+ or CD8+ T cells sorted from blood, obtained in a trial of the OX40 agonist ivuxolimab. These receptors were obtained from an adult with an advanced solid tumor such as melanoma, head and neck, liver or kidney cancer.

The rearrangement links TRBV7-2 to TRBJ1-2, with D hard to call. The CDR3 has 13 residues. Trimming pared 1 base from V and 1 base from J, leaving 4 bases between. Per the germline V gene, CDR1 is SGHTA and CDR2 is FQGNSA. The chain's CDR3 is CASSLGDNYGYTF. For the CDR3, the DNA is TGTGCCAGCAGCTTAGGGGATAACTATGGCTACACCTTC.

This sequence joins TRBV5-6 and TRBJ2-3; 10 nucleotides agree with TRBD1. Germline CDR1 and CDR2: SGHDT and YYEEEE. The CDR3 spans 14 residues. Trimming at V came to 4 bases and at J to 5 bases, leaving 4 bases not matched to a gene. The DNA of the CDR3 is TGTGCCAGCAGCAACCGGGACAGGGGAGATACGCAGTATTTT. Protein product: CASSNRDRGDTQYF.

As regards this clone: The junction and the germline gene differ at one end; a read error may be behind it. The gene calls are TRBV5-4 and TRBJ2-7; 8 nucleotides line up with TRBD1. Germline V gene data show CDR1 as SGHNT and CDR2 as YYREEE (reference sequence). This CDR3 comprises 16 residues. CDR3 residues: CASSQLRQGTSYEQYF. The CDR3 DNA reads TGCGCCAGCAGCCAACTCAGACAGGGGACCTCCTACGAGCAGTACTTC.

This clone came up once. The genes are TRBV7-2 and TRBJ2-1; a possible D gene is TRBD1 (6 bases). This CDR3 has 15 residues. V lost 2 bases, J lost 6 bases, and 14 bases lay in between. Germline V CDR1 and CDR2: SGHTA, FQGNSA. The CDR3 DNA reads TGTGCCAGCAGCTTAAGACAGGCGAAGGGCAATGAGCAGTTCTTC. Translation: CASSLRQAKGNEQFF.

This chain uses TRBV6-5 with TRBJ1-1; TRBD1 matches 7 bases. The CDR3 covers 13 residues. Germline loops: CDR1 MNHEY, CDR2 SVGAGI. Trimming at V came to 6 bases and at J to 9 bases, leaving 10 bases not matched to a gene. CDR3 bases: TGTGCCAGCAGACGACCGGGACAGTCCCAAGCTTTCTTT. It yields the protein CASRRPGQSQAFF.

The chain joins TRBV6-1 to TRBJ1-6; tentative D call: TRBD1 (6 bases). CDR3 length equals 14 residues. Trimming removed 5 bases at V and 9 bases at J, with 14 bases between. CDR1 and CDR2 from the germline V gene are MNHNS and SASEGT. CDR3 sequence: CASSKTGDFSPLHF. CDR3 nucleotides: TGTGCCAGCAGTAAGACAGGCGATTTTTCACCCCTCCACTTT.

The chain has TRBV5-4 and TRBJ1-4; 8 positions match TRBD1. CDR3 length: 13 residues. Germline V gives CDR1 SGHNT, CDR2 YYREEE (reference sequence). Trimming cost V 9 bases and J 4 bases; bases outside gene matches: 5. CDR3 protein: CATRTGFNEKLFF. The CDR3 nucleotides are TGTGCCACCAGGACAGGGTTTAATGAAAAACTGTTTTTT.

The chain has TRBV7-2 and TRBJ1-2; 9 bases fit TRBD1. V was clipped by 5 bases and J by 2 bases; unmatched bases: 3. CDR1 is SGHTA and CDR2 is FQGNSA in the germline V gene. The CDR3 consists of 14 residues. The CDR3 nucleotides read TGTGCCAGCAGCACCGGGACAGGGAACTATGGCTACACCTTC. This encodes CASSTGTGNYGYTF.

The rearrangement links TRBV30 to TRBJ2-7; TRBD1 is a possible D gene (6 bases). V was cut by 5 bases and J by 2 bases, with 13 bases left in between. The CDR3 totals 13 residues. Germline assignment: CDR1 GTSNPN and CDR2 SVGIG (reference sequence). The CDR3 sequence is CAWSPGTTYEQYF. The CDR3 DNA reads as TGTGCCTGGTCCCCCGGGACAACCTACGAGCAGTACTTC. Looking up the rest from reference TRBV30 and TRBJ2-7 gives the full variable domain: SQTIHQWPATLVQPVGSPLSLECTVEGTSNPNLYWYRQAAGRGLQLLFYSVGIGQISSEVPQNLSASRPQDRQFILSSKKLLLSDSGFYLCAWSPGTTYEQYFGPGTRLTVT.

The V and J genes are TRBV7-2 and TRBJ1-2; TRBD1 aligns across 8 bases. The germline gives CDR1 SGHTA, CDR2 FQGNSA. V lost 6 bases to trimming and J lost 9 bases; unmatched junction nucleotides: 12. The CDR3 is made up of 14 amino acids. The CDR3 is CASSSPGTGRSYTF. The CDR3 DNA reads TGTGCCAGCAGTTCCCCCGGGACAGGTCGTAGCTACACCTTC.

V gene TRBV11-2 combines with J gene TRBJ1-3; 8 bases are shared with TRBD1. The CDR3 consists of 14 residues. Germline CDR1 reads SGHAT; CDR2 reads FQNNGV. The ends lost 7 bases at V and 0 bases at J; junction bases unmatched: 2. The CDR3 sequence: CASKGQVSGNTIYF. CDR3 nucleotide sequence: TGTGCCAGCAAGGGACAGGTCTCTGGAAACACCATATATTTT.

V and J are TRBV19 and TRBJ1-5, with D hard to call. The V gene's germline CDR1 is LNHDA and CDR2 SQIVND (reference sequence). Deletions cut 5 bases from V and 3 bases from J, with 14 bases between. The CDR3 consists of 15 residues. CDR3 in amino acids: CASSAMGYPNQPQHF. The DNA of the CDR3 is TGTGCCAGTAGTGCAATGGGGTACCCCAATCAGCCCCAGCATTTT.

J is TRBJ1-4 and V is TRBV27; D is perhaps TRBD1 (5 bases). The CDR3 covers 15 residues. Per the germline V gene, CDR1 is MNHEY and CDR2 is SMNVEV (reference sequence). V was pared by 4 bases and J by 8 bases, with 17 bases between. The CDR3 is CASSSEGRWGEKLFF. The DNA of the CDR3 is TGTGCCAGCAGTTCCGAGGGGCGGTGGGGGGAAAAACTGTTTTTT.

This chain joins TRBV28 and TRBJ1-6, with 8 positions matching TRBD1. Per germline, CDR1 MDHEN and CDR2 SYDVKM. Losses at the gene ends were 3 bases for V and 7 bases for J; bases not matched to a gene: 5. The CDR3 consists of 15 residues. The CDR3 DNA follows: TGTGCCAGCAGTTTTTTCCCAGGGGGCAATTCACCCCTCCACTTT. It codes for CASSFFPGGNSPLHF.

This sequence joins TRBV5-1 and TRBJ1-1; TRBD1 aligns across 7 bases. The V gene's germline CDR1 is SGHRS and CDR2 YFSETQ. With V trimmed by 4 bases and J by 5 bases, 11 bases remained unmatched. This CDR3 has 15 amino acids. This CDR3 reads CASSATGAGRTEAFF. The CDR3 region has the DNA TGCGCCAGCAGCGCAACAGGGGCCGGGCGGACTGAAGCTTTCTTT.

The chain has TRBV30 and TRBJ2-1; tentatively, D is TRBD2 (5 bases). This CDR3 has 15 residues. Between the trimmed V and J ends, which lost 3 bases and 6 bases, there was a span of 18 bases. CDR1 is GTSNPN and CDR2 is SVGIG in the germline V gene (reference sequence). In DNA, the CDR3 is TGTGCCTGGAGCCGGAAGACTAAGACGGTCAATGAGCAGTTCTTC. Amino acid sequence: CAWSRKTKTVNEQFF.

This clone was seen a single time. The chain links TRBV4-3 to TRBJ2-3; 10 bases align to TRBD2. J was trimmed by 6 bases and V by 0 bases; bases with no gene match: 15. Germline V gives CDR1 LGHNA, CDR2 YSLEER. The CDR3 loop spans 19 amino acids. CDR3 in DNA: TGCGCCAGCAGCCAAGATTCGGTTTCATTAGCGGGGGGCCGGGATACGCAGTATTTT. Residues: CASSQDSVSLAGGRDTQYF.

Written as DNA, the CDR3 is TGTGCCAGTAGGGGGACAGGAGTCTACGAGCAGTACTTC. Its protein is CASRGTGVYEQYF. V gene TRBV19 combines with J gene TRBJ2-7; TRBD1 matches at 8 bases. Germline V gene lookup returns CDR1 LNHDA and CDR2 SQIVND (reference sequence). The ends lost 6 bases at V and 3 bases at J; junction bases unmatched: 4. The CDR3 is 13 amino acids.

The chain employs TRBV7-2 and TRBJ2-5; a weak D match, TRBD2 (6 bases). The germline V gene encodes CDR1 SGHTA and CDR2 FQGNSA. V was shortened by 4 bases and J by 4 bases, with 10 bases between the two germline ends. The length of the CDR3 is 13 residues. CDR3 in DNA: TGTGCCAGCAGCTCCCGGAGGGTAGAGACCCAGTACTTC. Translated: CASSSRRVETQYF.

The chain employs TRBV6-5 and TRBJ1-6; D may be TRBD1 (5 bases). CDR1 and CDR2 from the germline V gene are MNHEY and SVGAGI. Trimming shortened V by 7 bases and J by 6 bases, and 10 bases separated the two germline ends. This CDR3 contains 13 residues. CDR3 sequence: CASNRQPNSPLHF. CDR3 sequence (DNA): TGTGCCAGCAACCGACAGCCTAATTCACCCCTCCACTTT.

The chain couples TRBV5-1 to TRBJ2-5, with 8 bases identical to TRBD1. Germline CDR1 is SGHRS and CDR2 is YFSETQ. V dropped 5 bases and J dropped 2; count of bases not matched to a gene: 8. CDR3 length equals 15 residues. CDR3 region: CASRGTGAKQETQYF. DNA for the CDR3: TGCGCCAGCAGAGGGACAGGAGCTAAACAAGAGACCCAGTACTTC.

This clone has only a few counts. This rearrangement joins TRBV28 to TRBJ2-2; D is perhaps TRBD1 (6 bases). In germline, CDR1 is MDHEN, CDR2 SYDVKM. V lost 7 bases and J lost 1, with 7 bases in between. The CDR3 spans 13 residues. This chain's CDR3 is CASKGQNTGELFF. The CDR3 DNA sequence: TGTGCCAGCAAGGGACAGAACACCGGGGAGCTGTTTTTT.

V and J are TRBV4-2 and TRBJ1-3, with 10 positions matching TRBD1. Unmatched junction bases numbered 8, after V lost 0 bases and J lost 9 bases. The length of the CDR3 is 16 residues. Germline CDR1 LGHNA, CDR2 YNFKEQ. CDR3 nucleotides: TGTGCCAGCAGCCAAGAACGACAGGGGGCTACCGGCACCATATATTTT. Its translation: CASSQERQGATGTIYF.

V usage is TRBV28 and J usage is TRBJ2-3; tentatively, D is TRBD1 or TRBD2 (5 bases each). V was pared by 6 bases and J by 0 bases, with 16 bases between. This CDR3 spans 16 amino acids. Germline values: CDR1 MDHEN, CDR2 SYDVKM. CDR3 residues: CASSAPRGPSTDTQYF. The CDR3 coding sequence is TGTGCCAGCAGCGCCCCCCGGGGCCCTAGCACAGATACGCAGTATTTT.

This clone appeared a single time. The V gene is TRBV7-2, the J gene TRBJ2-2, with a tentative D call TRBD1 (5 bases). This CDR3 comprises 13 residues. Germline V lookup: CDR1 SGHTA, CDR2 FQGNSA. The germline V and J ends were trimmed by 5 bases and 8 bases, with 12 bases remaining between them. CDR3 region: CASSPYRPGELFF. For the CDR3, the DNA is TGTGCCAGCAGCCCCTACAGGCCGGGGGAGCTGTTTTTT. Looking up the rest from reference TRBV7-2 and TRBJ2-2 gives the full variable domain: GAGVSQSPSNKVTEKGKDVELRCDPISGHTALYWYRQSLGQGLEFLIYFQGNSAPDKSGLPSDRFSAERTGGSVSTLTIQRTQQEDSAVYLCASSPYRPGELFFGEGSRLTVL.

The chain carries TRBV18 and TRBJ2-5; TRBD1 or TRBD2 may be the D gene (5 bases each). This CDR3 has 13 amino acids. The ends were cut back, 3 bases at V and 2 bases at J, with 7 bases in the middle. The germline CDR1 and CDR2 sequences are KGHSH and LQKENI. The CDR3 is CASSPGRQETQYF. The DNA for the CDR3 is TGTGCCAGCTCACCGGGACGACAAGAGACCCAGTACTTC.

Concerning this clone: The germline gene is not matched at one end of the junction; a read error may be the cause. This chain uses TRBV28 with TRBJ2-4; 12 nucleotides line up with TRBD2. There are 17 residues in the CDR3. CDR1 and CDR2 from the germline V gene are MDHEN and SYDVKM. CDR3 amino acids: CASSSLLGLAGSTGWNF. The CDR3 nucleotides are TGTGCCAGCAGTTCCCTCCTCGGACTAGCGGGGAGCACTGGGTGGAACTTC.

The rearrangement links TRBV11-1 to TRBJ2-7; 7 bases map to TRBD1. The CDR3 runs to 12 residues. J gave up 9 bases and V 5 bases, and 7 bases lay outside the gene matches. Germline V lookup: CDR1 SGHAT, CDR2 FQDESV (reference sequence). The CDR3 nucleotides read TGTGCCAGCAGCGATCGACAGGGTCGGCAGTACTTC. Its translation: CASSDRQGRQYF.

This rearrangement joins TRBV11-2 to TRBJ2-7; D is possibly TRBD1 (6 bases). The CDR3 runs to 18 residues. Germline assignment: CDR1 SGHAT and CDR2 FQNNGV. The ends were cut back, 0 bases at V and 6 bases at J, with 24 bases in the middle. The CDR3 is CASSLEKATGPWVGEQYF. The CDR3 bases are TGTGCCAGCAGCTTAGAAAAGGCGACAGGCCCTTGGGTCGGCGAGCAGTACTTC.